This TCR beta chain was captured by sequencing in a study of human T cells and chemical hapten exposure. Whole-study context: Sensitization used 2% DPC on around 2 cm by around 2 cm upper inner arm skin. Patch testing placed 0.01% DPC on the upper back, with readings at 6 days.

The sample holds many counts of this clonotype. Its antigen is unidentified. Study conclusions and caveats: Healthy individuals' immune responses may differ from those of donors, who had alopecia.

The CDR3 consists of 13 residues. Germline CDR1 is PRHDT and CDR2 is FYEKMQ (reference sequence). V dropped 5 bases and J dropped 5 bases, with 9 bases sitting between them. Library construction involved attaching unique molecular identifiers to individual cDNA molecules, which allowed quantitative, reproducible TCR counting. Via MiXCR, TCRdb re-called the RACE reads, giving one row per CDR3 protein. Counted here are around 92,000 distinct CDR3 sequences, more than 10% occurring once; the ten biggest clones make up about 3%. Time point of the sample: pre-sensitization, week 0. Treatment indicated: therapeutic diphenylcyclopropenone sensitization with weekly scalp DPC.

This chain links TRBV13 with TRBJ2-2; no clear D gene. This clonotype originated in a woman aged 60 to 75 with alopecia areata. Some clones in this sample may be carry-over from other donors' samples. The specimen comprised whole blood, sampled in connection with sensitization to the hapten diphenylcyclopropenone (DPC). The CDR3 sequence is CASSPLRTGELFF. CDR3 coding DNA: TGTGCCAGCAGCCCGCTAAGAACCGGGGAGCTGTTTTTT. Variable domain in full (rest from reference TRBV13 and TRBJ2-2): AAGVIQSPRHLIKEKRETATLKCYPIPRHDTVYWYQQGPGQDPQFLISFYEKMQSDKGSIPDRFSAQQFSDYHSELNMSSLELGDSALYFCASSPLRTGELFFGEGSRLTVL.